The table lists the clone carrying this T cell receptor (beta chain) with a few counts. All donors participated as healthy donors of bone marrow. Though nominally healthy at sampling, donors likely had unrecorded immune exposures. The data are from a study of cytomegalovirus exposure and HLA in healthy donors. Study summary: Ancestry clustering placed about 80% of 350 to 500 genotyped donors in the Caucasian-associated cluster.

Unmatched junction bases numbered 3, after V lost 5 bases and J lost 0 bases. The V gene's germline CDR1 is MNHNS and CDR2 SASEGT. CDR3 size: 14 residues. With 60 Vbeta and 13 Jbeta primers, the PCR was carried out. Some clones are missing from TCRdb's copy, which holds only in-frame ones; the method was immunoSEQ multiplex PCR. The sample records nearly 110,000 clones, about 84% being singletons. The chain joins TRBV6-1 to TRBJ1-1; 7 nucleotides match TRBD1. The clonotype originates from a man under 40 in good health and CMV-seronegative. Source material: PBMCs. CDR3 region: CASSKGQVNTEAFF. CDR3 DNA: TGTGCCAGCAGTAAAGGACAGGTGAACACTGAAGCTTTCTTT.